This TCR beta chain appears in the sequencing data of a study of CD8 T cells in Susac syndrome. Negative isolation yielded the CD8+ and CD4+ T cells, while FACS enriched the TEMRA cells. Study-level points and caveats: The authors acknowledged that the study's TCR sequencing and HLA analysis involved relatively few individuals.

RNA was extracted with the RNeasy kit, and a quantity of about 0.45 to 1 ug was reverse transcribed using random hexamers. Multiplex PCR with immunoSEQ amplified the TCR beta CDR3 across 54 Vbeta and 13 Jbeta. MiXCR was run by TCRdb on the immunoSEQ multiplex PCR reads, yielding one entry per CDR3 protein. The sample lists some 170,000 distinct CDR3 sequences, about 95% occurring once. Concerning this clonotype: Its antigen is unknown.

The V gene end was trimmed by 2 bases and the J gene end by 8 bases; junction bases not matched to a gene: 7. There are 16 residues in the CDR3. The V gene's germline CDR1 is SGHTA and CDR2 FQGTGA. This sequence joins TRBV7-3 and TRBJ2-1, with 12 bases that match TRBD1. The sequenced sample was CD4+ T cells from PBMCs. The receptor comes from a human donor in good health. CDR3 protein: CASSLWDRGLKDEQFF. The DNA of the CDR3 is TGTGCCAGCAGCTTATGGGACAGGGGGCTTAAGGATGAGCAGTTCTTC.